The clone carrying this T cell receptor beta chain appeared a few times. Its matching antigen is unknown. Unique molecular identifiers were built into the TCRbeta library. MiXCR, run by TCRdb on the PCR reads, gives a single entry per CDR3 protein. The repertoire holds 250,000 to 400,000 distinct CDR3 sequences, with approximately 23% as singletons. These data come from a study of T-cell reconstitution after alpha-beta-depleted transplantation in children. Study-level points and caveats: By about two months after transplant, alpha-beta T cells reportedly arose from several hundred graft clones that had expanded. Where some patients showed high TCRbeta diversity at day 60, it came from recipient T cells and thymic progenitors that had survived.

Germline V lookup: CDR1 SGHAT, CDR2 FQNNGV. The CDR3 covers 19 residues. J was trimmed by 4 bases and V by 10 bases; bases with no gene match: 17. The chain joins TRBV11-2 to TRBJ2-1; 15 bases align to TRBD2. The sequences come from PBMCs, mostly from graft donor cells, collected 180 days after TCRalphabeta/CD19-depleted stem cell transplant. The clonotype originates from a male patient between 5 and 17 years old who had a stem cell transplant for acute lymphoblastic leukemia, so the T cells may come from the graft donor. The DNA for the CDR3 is TGTGCCATCGACCTCGGGACTAGCGGGAGGCGGGGAAGGTACAATGAGCAGTTCTTC. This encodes CAIDLGTSGRRGRYNEQFF.